This T cell receptor beta chain emerged from a study of long-term antiretroviral therapy in people with HIV. Overall study results and limits: Spans of CDR3 length were tighter for HIV repertoires than for controls. Repertoire dominance by clones expanded before ART was seen at all time points. Blood, drawn from the mid-2000s to the late 2010s, may reflect older ART regimens.

This clone was counted a few times. The antigen is not known. Sequencing relied on immunoSEQ assay v3.0, run at survey level. The method was immunoSEQ multiplex PCR; TCRdb's version includes in-frame clones alone and lacks a portion of them. This sample has 30,000 to 40,000 clones, with roughly 85% found just once. CDR3 length: 12 amino acids. Trimming pared 2 bases from V and 2 bases from J, leaving 4 bases between. The germline gives CDR1 MNHEY, CDR2 SVGAGI. The sample in question was unsorted PBMCs, obtained 3.3 years after starting antiretroviral therapy. The chain carries TRBV6-5 and TRBJ2-7; D ambiguous. The clonotype comes from a man between 18 and 35 years old with HIV. The CDR3 protein is CASSYGPYEQYF. The CDR3 DNA is TGTGCCAGCAGTTACGGTCCCTACGAGCAGTACTTC.